This TCR beta chain came from a study of cytomegalovirus exposure and HLA in healthy donors. About the study: The roughly 110 validation repertoires matched the 500 to 750 first-cohort repertoires in platform, a later analysis reported. Study-level findings and limits: The study put 150 to 200 TCR beta chains on its list as cytomegalovirus-associated. Per published reports, the classifier diagnosed cytomegalovirus status with high specificity and sensitivity. Rarity characterized most TCR sequences, yet some public TCRs appeared in many donors.

To note about this clone: Antigen unknown.

Profiled with immunoSEQ multiplex PCR; TCRdb holds only in-frame clones, not every one. Here the sample spans about 160,000 clones, roughly 91% being singletons. Germline lookup yields CDR1 SGHRS and CDR2 YFSETQ. This CDR3 spans 14 amino acids. V gave up 4 bases and J gave up 4 bases; unmatched junction bases: 8. The gene calls are TRBV5-1 and TRBJ2-7; 7 nucleotides agree with TRBD1. The sequence came from a woman aged 18-35 years in good health and CMV-seropositive. Material: PBMCs. The CDR3, as DNA: TGCGCCAGCAGCCCGGGACAGCTAATATACGAGCAGTACTTC. Amino acids: CASSPGQLIYEQYF.